This TCR beta chain was sequenced in a study of blood T cell repertoires in COVID-19. J gave up 6 bases and V 11 bases, and 8 bases lay outside the gene matches. CDR1 is SNHLY and CDR2 is FYNNEI in the germline V gene. The CDR3 has 14 residues. Original processing notes: Amplification with reference gene primers provided the estimates of nucleated cell counts. Repertoires were generated with immunoSEQ multiplex PCR, while TCRdb's copy carries only in-frame clones and drops some. That table is the source of V, J and clone size, and D and trimming were worked out from the DNA. The repertoire includes about 180,000 clones, more than 75% of them detected once, and 1% to 1.5% sits in the top ten.

The sequence came from a human donor with acute COVID-19. The donor label of this sample is uncertain. The sequenced material came from PBMCs or T cells enriched from blood (not recorded which). The chain links TRBV2 to TRBJ1-6; 9 positions agree with TRBD1. The CDR3 region is CAVRRDRVNSPLHF. The CDR3 nucleotides read TGTGCCGTTAGACGGGACAGGGTTAATTCACCCCTCCACTTT.